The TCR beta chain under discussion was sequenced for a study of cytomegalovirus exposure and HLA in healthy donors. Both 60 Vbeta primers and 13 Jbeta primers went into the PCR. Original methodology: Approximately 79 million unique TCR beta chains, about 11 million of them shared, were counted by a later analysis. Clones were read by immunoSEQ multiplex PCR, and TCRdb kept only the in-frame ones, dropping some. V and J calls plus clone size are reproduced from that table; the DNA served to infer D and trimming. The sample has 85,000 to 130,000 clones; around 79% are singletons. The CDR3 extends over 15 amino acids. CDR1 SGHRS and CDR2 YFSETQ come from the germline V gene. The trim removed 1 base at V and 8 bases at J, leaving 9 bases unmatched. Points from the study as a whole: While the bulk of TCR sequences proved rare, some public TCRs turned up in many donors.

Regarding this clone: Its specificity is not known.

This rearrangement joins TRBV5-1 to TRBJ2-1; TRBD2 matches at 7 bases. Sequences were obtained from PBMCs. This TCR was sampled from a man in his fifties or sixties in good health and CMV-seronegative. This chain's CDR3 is CASSLSSGGEDEQFF. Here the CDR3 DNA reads TGCGCCAGCAGCTTGTCTAGCGGAGGTGAGGATGAGCAGTTCTTC.